The 5 T cell receptor beta chains below were found in one sample sequenced in a study of blood T cell repertoires in COVID-19. The assay was immunoSEQ multiplex PCR, and TCRdb's table has in-frame clones only and misses some. The sample lists about 190,000 clones, 75% to 90% occurring once. Input material: peripheral blood. Source of these receptors: a man aged 35 to 55 with acute or convalescent COVID-19.

This clone has a single count. The chain recombines TRBV5-6 with TRBJ2-3; D perhaps matches TRBD2 (6 bases). The CDR3 length is 15 residues. CDR1 and CDR2 from the germline V gene are SGHDT and YYEEEE. Between the trimmed V and J ends, which lost 0 bases and 5 bases, there was a span of 13 bases. In nucleotides, the CDR3 is TGTGCCAGCAGCTTGGGAAGGGTGGGACTAGATACGCAGTATTTT. Protein sequence: CASSLGRVGLDTQYF. The whole variable domain, remainder taken from reference TRBV5-6 and TRBJ2-3, is DAGVTQSPTHLIKTRGQQVTLRCSPKSGHDTVSWYQQALGQGPQFIFQYYEEEERQRGNFPDRFSGHQFPNYSSELNVNALLLGDSALYLCASSLGRVGLDTQYFGPGTRLTVL.

V usage is TRBV11-3 and J usage is TRBJ2-3; no definite D call. Germline V CDR1 and CDR2: SGHNT, YENEEA. V lost 3 bases and J 4 bases, leaving 5 bases between the germline ends. The CDR3 loop spans 12 amino acids. The CDR3 here is CASSFYPDTQYF. The CDR3 DNA sequence: TGTGCCAGCAGCTTCTATCCAGATACGCAGTATTTT.

CDR3 bases: TGTGCCAGCAGCGACAGGGGATGGGTGGGCTACACCTTC. Translation: CASSDRGWVGYTF. The J gene is TRBJ1-2, the V gene TRBV6-5; 8 bases are a match to TRBD1. The CDR3 is 13 amino acids. Unmatched junction bases numbered 8, after V lost 6 bases and J lost 8 bases. Germline-derived CDR1 and CDR2 are MNHEY and SVGAGI.

This chain uses TRBV30 with TRBJ2-5, with D perhaps matching TRBD1 (7 bases). The CDR3 extends over 13 amino acids. The germline V gene has CDR1 GTSNPN and CDR2 SVGIG (reference sequence). V lost 3 bases to trimming and J lost 5 bases, with 13 bases between them. The CDR3, as DNA: TGTGCCTGGAGCCGGGACAGCGGGGAGACCCAGTACTTC. Amino acid sequence: CAWSRDSGETQYF.

The rearrangement joins TRBV25-1 to TRBJ2-2, with TRBD1 matching 7 bases. The length of the CDR3 is 16 residues. Germline CDR1 is MGHDK and CDR2 is SYGVNS. J lost 5 bases, V lost 2 bases, and 8 bases had no gene match. CDR3: CASSETTGQRTGELFF. The CDR3 coding sequence is TGTGCCAGCAGTGAAACGACAGGGCAGCGGACCGGGGAGCTGTTTTTT.